A single T cell receptor (beta chain) is shown here with its context. The antigen is undetermined. Vbeta (60) and Jbeta (13) primers were used in the PCR. Measured with immunoSEQ multiplex PCR; TCRdb has only the in-frame clones, and not every one. This repertoire shows approximately 210,000 clones, over 80% found once; its top ten account for approximately 5.7%. This sample stems from a study of cytomegalovirus exposure and HLA in healthy donors. Study conclusions and caveats: The authors listed approximately 150 TCR beta chains as cytomegalovirus-associated. TCR beta V segments were, for the most part, productive about 87% or about 30% of the time in an earlier analysis. Apparent HLA restriction characterized most CMV-associated TCR beta chains in a later analysis. Most TCR sequences were seen very rarely across donors, but some public TCRs occurred in many.

Sequencing input: PBMCs. The origin of this receptor is a man aged 35-49 years in good health and CMV-seropositive.

CDR3: CASSLSWGGKSEAFF. The CDR3 bases are TGCGCCAGCAGCTTGAGCTGGGGGGGAAAGAGTGAAGCTTTCTTT. The V and J genes are TRBV5-1 and TRBJ1-1, with D possibly being TRBD1 (5 bases). Germline-derived CDR1 and CDR2 are SGHRS and YFSETQ. There are 15 residues in the CDR3. Between the trimmed V and J ends, which lost 1 base and 7 bases, there was a span of 17 bases. The full variable domain, in which reference TRBV5-1 and TRBJ1-1 provide the parts outside the CDR3, is KAGVTQTPRYLIKTRGQQVTLSCSPISGHRSVSWYQQTPGQGLQFLFEYFSETQRNKGNFPGRFSGRQFSNSRSEMNVSTLELGDSALYLCASSLSWGGKSEAFFGQGTRLTVV.